This passage covers 24 T cell receptor beta chains from one sample sequenced in a study of blood T cell repertoires in COVID-19. The repertoire was sequenced with immunoSEQ multiplex PCR; TCRdb's copy has only in-frame clones and lacks some. The data show 85,000 to 130,000 clones, approximately 85% seen once. Sequencing input: peripheral blood. These receptors originate from a woman in her fifties or sixties with acute or convalescent COVID-19.

The chain combines TRBV29-1 with TRBJ2-1; 11 nucleotides align to TRBD2. The germline V gene encodes CDR1 SQVTM and CDR2 ANQGSEA. There are 14 residues in the CDR3. Germline trimming cut 3 bases from V and 13 bases from J; bases unmatched to any gene: 11. Written as DNA, the CDR3 is TGCAGCGTTGAGACTAGCGGGGCCCCCCTTGGTCAGTTCTTC. Translated, it gives CSVETSGAPLGQFF.

This chain links TRBV28 with TRBJ1-1; 7 positions agree with TRBD1. This CDR3 region has 12 residues. Germline V gives CDR1 MDHEN, CDR2 SYDVKM. J gave up 6 bases and V 3 bases, and 1 base lay outside the gene matches. In DNA form, the CDR3 reads TGTGCCAGCAGTTTCGGACAGGCTGAAGCTTTCTTT. Its protein is CASSFGQAEAFF.

The chain combines TRBV7-3 with TRBJ2-1, with TRBD1 matching 8 bases. Germline V gene lookup returns CDR1 SGHTA and CDR2 FQGTGA. J lost 2 bases, V lost 5 bases, and 5 bases had no gene match. CDR3 length equals 15 residues. This CDR3 reads CASSLGTGPYNEQFF. The CDR3 DNA reads as TGTGCCAGCAGCCTTGGGACAGGCCCCTACAATGAGCAGTTCTTC.

The V gene is TRBV4-1, the J gene TRBJ1-2, with TRBD1 matching over 7 bases. V shed 0 bases and J 3 bases; nucleotides not matched to a gene: 10. CDR1 and CDR2 from the germline V gene are MGHRA and YSYEKL. CDR3 size: 17 residues. CDR3 residues: CASSQDPGQASYYGYTF. The CDR3 nucleotides read TGCGCCAGCAGCCAAGATCCCGGACAGGCCTCATACTATGGCTACACCTTC.

The J gene is TRBJ1-2, the V gene TRBV10-3; TRBD1 agrees at 7 bases. Germline CDR1 reads ENHRY; CDR2 reads SYGVKD. This CDR3 comprises 16 residues. With 0 bases clipped from V and 0 bases from J, the junction kept 4 bases outside the gene matches. The CDR3 reads CAISESIGTANYGYTF. CDR3 DNA: TGTGCCATCAGTGAGTCGATAGGGACAGCTAACTATGGCTACACCTTC.

V usage is TRBV7-8 and J usage is TRBJ2-2; perhaps TRBD1 as D (6 bases). The CDR3 extends over 16 amino acids. The ends were cut back, 5 bases at V and 0 bases at J, with 13 bases in the middle. CDR1 and CDR2 from the germline V gene are SGHVS and FQNEAQ. This CDR3 reads CASSPRTAANTGELFF. In DNA form, the CDR3 reads TGTGCCAGCAGCCCAAGGACAGCCGCGAACACCGGGGAGCTGTTTTTT.

The rearrangement joins TRBV19 to TRBJ1-5; TRBD1 aligns across 7 bases. The CDR3 loop spans 14 amino acids. Germline CDR1 LNHDA, CDR2 SQIVND (reference sequence). Unmatched junction bases numbered 6, after V lost 3 bases and J lost 7 bases. CDR3 coding DNA: TGTGCCAGTAGTATCCGGACAGGCAGACAGCCCCAGCATTTT. Translating gives CASSIRTGRQPQHF. Filled out from reference TRBV19 and TRBJ1-5, the complete variable domain reads DGGITQSPKYLFRKEGQNVTLSCEQNLNHDAMYWYRQDPGQGLRLIYYSQIVNDFQKGDIAEGYSVSREKKESFPLTVTSAQKNPTAFYLCASSIRTGRQPQHFGDGTRLSIL.

This chain connects TRBV7-9 to TRBJ1-6, with unresolved D. The V and J ends lost 0 bases and 5 bases respectively, with 8 bases between them. The CDR3 is 15 residues long. Germline CDR1 and CDR2: SEHNR and FQNEAQ (reference sequence). DNA for the CDR3: TGTGCCAGCAGCTTAGCGGGCGGGGATAATTCACCCCTCCACTTT. It encodes CASSLAGGDNSPLHF.

The chain employs TRBV2 and TRBJ2-1, with 10 bases matching TRBD2. CDR3 length: 12 residues. Trimming at V came to 6 bases and at J to 9 bases, leaving 2 bases not matched to a gene. Looked up from germline, CDR1 is SNHLY and CDR2 is FYNNEI. The CDR3 sequence is CASSGTSAEQFF. The CDR3 coding sequence is TGTGCCAGCAGCGGGACTAGCGCTGAGCAGTTCTTC.

This rearrangement joins TRBV12-3 or TRBV12-4 to TRBJ1-1, with D unresolved. CDR3 size: 13 residues. V lost 3 bases and J lost 2, with 7 bases in between. Here the CDR3 DNA reads TGTGCCAGCAGTTTTTACAGCAACACTGAAGCTTTCTTT. This codes for CASSFYSNTEAFF.

The V call is TRBV10-3, the J call TRBJ1-3; no clear D. The ends were cut back, 3 bases at V and 6 bases at J, with 21 bases in the middle. The CDR3 totals 17 residues. Germline assignment: CDR1 ENHRY and CDR2 SYGVKD. CDR3 residues: CAISDLFGLRKENTIYF. CDR3 sequence (DNA): TGTGCCATCAGTGATTTATTCGGACTGAGGAAGGAAAACACCATATATTTT.

In this sample, this clone turned up a few times. V usage is TRBV7-3 and J usage is TRBJ2-3; 14 positions agree with TRBD2. This CDR3 contains 16 residues. Per germline, CDR1 SGHTA and CDR2 FQGTGA. With 5 bases clipped from V and 6 bases from J, the junction kept 7 bases outside the gene matches. The CDR3 loop reads CASSVGTSGSLDTQYF. In DNA form, the CDR3 reads TGTGCCAGCAGCGTCGGGACTAGCGGGAGTTTGGATACGCAGTATTTT.

This clone was detected only a few times. The V gene is TRBV6-5, the J gene TRBJ2-1, with 11 positions matching TRBD2. Germline V gives CDR1 MNHEY, CDR2 SVGAGI. The CDR3 consists of 14 residues. Trimming cost V 7 bases and J 3 bases; bases outside gene matches: 2. In DNA, the CDR3 is TGTGCCAGCAAAGGGACTAGCGGCTACAATGAGCAGTTCTTC. It codes for CASKGTSGYNEQFF.

The V gene is TRBV6-5, the J gene TRBJ2-7, with D maybe TRBD1 (5 bases). This CDR3 spans 15 amino acids. V was clipped by 0 bases and J by 0 bases, with 9 bases between them. From germline, CDR1 is MNHEY and CDR2 SVGAGI. In DNA, the CDR3 is TGTGCCAGCAGTTACTCACAGGCCTCCTCCTACGAGCAGTACTTC. This translates into CASSYSQASSYEQYF.

In this sample, this clone turned up a few times. This sequence joins TRBV19 and TRBJ1-6; D remains unclear. The ends were cut back, 4 bases at V and 7 bases at J, with 11 bases in the middle. The germline V gene has CDR1 LNHDA and CDR2 SQIVND (reference sequence). The CDR3 has 14 amino acids. In DNA, the CDR3 is TGTGCCAGTAGTAGACTAACGGGGAATTCACCCCTCCACTTT. It is translated as CASSRLTGNSPLHF. The full variable domain, its missing parts supplied by reference TRBV19 and TRBJ1-6, is DGGITQSPKYLFRKEGQNVTLSCEQNLNHDAMYWYRQDPGQGLRLIYYSQIVNDFQKGDIAEGYSVSREKKESFPLTVTSAQKNPTAFYLCASSRLTGNSPLHFGNGTRLTVT.

The chain joins TRBV12-3 or TRBV12-4 to TRBJ1-1; D might be TRBD1 (6 bases). The length of the CDR3 is 13 residues. V lost 5 bases and J 1 base, leaving 8 bases between the germline ends. DNA for the CDR3: TGTGCCAGCAGTGACAGGCGGAACACTGAAGCTTTCTTT. Its protein is CASSDRRNTEAFF.

The CDR3 DNA sequence: TGTGCCAGCAGTGGACTAGCGGGAGACACAACCAGGAATGAGCAGTTCTTC. It yields the protein CASSGLAGDTTRNEQFF. The chain uses TRBV2 and TRBJ2-1, with TRBD2 identical over 12 bases. The CDR3 spans 17 residues. Germline CDR1 is SNHLY and CDR2 is FYNNEI. V lost 4 bases and J lost 7; bases outside the gene matches: 11. The full variable domain, completed using reference TRBV2 and TRBJ2-1, is EPEVTQTPSHQVTQMGQEVILRCVPISNHLYFYWYRQILGQKVEFLVSFYNNEISEKSEIFDDQFSVERPDGSNFTLKIRSTKLEDSAMYFCASSGLAGDTTRNEQFFGPGTRLTVL.

The chain employs TRBV28 and TRBJ1-2; D remains ambiguous. The CDR3 is made up of 13 amino acids. V gave up 5 bases and J gave up 6 bases, with 13 bases separating them. CDR1 MDHEN and CDR2 SYDVKM come from the germline V gene. The CDR3 here is CASSPGNWDGYTF. The CDR3 DNA is TGTGCCAGCAGTCCAGGCAATTGGGATGGCTACACCTTC.

This chain links TRBV15 with TRBJ1-5, with unresolved D. CDR1 and CDR2 from the germline V gene are LNHNV and YYDKDF (reference sequence). The CDR3 sequence is 12 residues long. V dropped 8 bases and J dropped 3 bases, with 8 bases sitting between them. For the CDR3, the DNA is TGTGCCACCGGACTTTTCAATCAGCCCCAGCATTTT. Translation gives CATGLFNQPQHF.

The V gene is TRBV5-4, the J gene TRBJ1-1; unclear D gene. In germline, CDR1 is SGHNT, CDR2 YYREEE (reference sequence). The CDR3 covers 16 residues. V was shortened by 5 bases and J by 1 base, with 18 bases between the two germline ends. The chain's CDR3 is CASRSGSTLGNTEAFF. As DNA, the CDR3 is TGTGCCAGCAGGTCGGGGAGTACCTTGGGGAACACTGAAGCTTTCTTT.

This chain links TRBV6-5 with TRBJ2-7; 9 bases are shared with TRBD2. The CDR3 has 15 amino acids. Germline V gene data show CDR1 as MNHEY and CDR2 as SVGAGI. The V segment lost 5 bases and the J segment 0 bases; nucleotides outside the gene matches: 5. In DNA form, the CDR3 reads TGTGCCAGCAGTACTACTAGCGGGCACTCCTACGAGCAGTACTTC. Protein: CASSTTSGHSYEQYF.

The chain recombines TRBV9 with TRBJ2-1; possibly TRBD2 for D (6 bases). There are 15 residues in the CDR3. Germline V gene sequence: CDR1 SGDLS, CDR2 YYNGEE. V shed 3 bases and J shed 2 bases, with 12 bases lying between them. For the CDR3, the DNA is TGTGCCAGCAGCGCCCCCGGGGGTGCCTACAATGAGCAGTTCTTC. Protein product: CASSAPGGAYNEQFF.

The rearrangement joins TRBV6-1 to TRBJ1-2; 7 positions agree with TRBD1. The CDR3 loop spans 15 amino acids. Looked up from germline, CDR1 is MNHNS and CDR2 is SASEGT. V gave up 2 bases and J gave up 4 bases; unmatched junction bases: 7. The chain's CDR3 is CASSERFTGAYGYTF. The CDR3 DNA is TGTGCCAGCAGTGAAAGGTTTACAGGGGCCTATGGCTACACCTTC.

The chain combines TRBV5-4 with TRBJ1-1; D possibly corresponds to TRBD1 (5 bases). CDR1 is SGHNT and CDR2 is YYREEE in the germline V gene (reference sequence). This CDR3 region has 13 residues. With 2 bases removed from V and 6 bases from J, the gap between germline ends came to 11 bases. Here the CDR3 DNA reads TGTGCCAGCAGCTTTTGGACAAACCCTGAAGCTTTCTTT. It encodes CASSFWTNPEAFF.